This entry lists 3 T cell receptor beta chains sequenced from one sample in a study of blood T cell repertoires in COVID-19. Sequencing used immunoSEQ multiplex PCR; TCRdb keeps in-frame clones, though not all of them. The data show 260,000 or so clones, 85% seen once. Sequenced: PBMCs or T cells enriched from blood (not recorded which). These TCRs come from a woman aged 45 to 65 who had recovered from COVID-19.

This clone showed up just a few times. The chain is built from TRBV27 and TRBJ2-7, with 12 bases identical to TRBD2. Trimming at V came to 5 bases and at J to 3 bases, leaving 17 bases not matched to a gene. Germline lookup yields CDR1 MNHEY and CDR2 SMNVEV (reference sequence). This CDR3 spans 19 amino acids. Here the CDR3 reads CASSPRQTSGGAMRYEQYF. CDR3 bases: TGTGCCAGCAGTCCGCGCCAGACTAGCGGGGGTGCCATGCGCTACGAGCAGTACTTC.

The chain uses TRBV7-2 and TRBJ1-2; no clear D gene. Looked up from germline, CDR1 is SGHTA and CDR2 is FQGNSA. The CDR3 spans 14 residues. V lost 2 bases and J lost 2, with 9 bases in between. The CDR3 nucleotides are TGTGCCAGCAGCTTACCCGCGGGCAACTATGGCTACACCTTC. Its translation is CASSLPAGNYGYTF.

The CDR3 loop is CASSATGLTSTDTQYF. The CDR3 DNA follows: TGCGCCAGCAGCGCGACGGGACTTACTAGCACAGATACGCAGTATTTT. The rearrangement joins TRBV5-1 to TRBJ2-3, with a tentative D call TRBD2 (6 bases). V shed 4 bases and J shed 0 bases, with 15 bases lying between them. The germline CDR1 and CDR2 sequences are SGHRS and YFSETQ. The CDR3 loop spans 16 amino acids. The variable domain in full, completed from reference TRBV5-1 and TRBJ2-3, reads KAGVTQTPRYLIKTRGQQVTLSCSPISGHRSVSWYQQTPGQGLQFLFEYFSETQRNKGNFPGRFSGRQFSNSRSEMNVSTLELGDSALYLCASSATGLTSTDTQYFGPGTRLTVL.